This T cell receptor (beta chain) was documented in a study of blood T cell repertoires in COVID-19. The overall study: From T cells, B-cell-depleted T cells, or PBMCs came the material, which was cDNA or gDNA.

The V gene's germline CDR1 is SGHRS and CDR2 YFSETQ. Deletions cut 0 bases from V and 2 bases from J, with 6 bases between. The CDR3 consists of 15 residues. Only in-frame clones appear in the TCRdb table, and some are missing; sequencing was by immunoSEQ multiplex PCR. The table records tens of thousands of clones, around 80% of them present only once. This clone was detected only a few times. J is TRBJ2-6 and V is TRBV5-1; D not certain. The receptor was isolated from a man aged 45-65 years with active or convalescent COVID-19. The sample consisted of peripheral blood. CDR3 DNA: TGCGCCAGCAGCTTGGTCGCAGCTGGGGCCAACGTCCTGACTTTC. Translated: CASSLVAAGANVLTF. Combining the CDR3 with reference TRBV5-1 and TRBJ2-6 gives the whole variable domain KAGVTQTPRYLIKTRGQQVTLSCSPISGHRSVSWYQQTPGQGLQFLFEYFSETQRNKGNFPGRFSGRQFSNSRSEMNVSTLELGDSALYLCASSLVAAGANVLTFGAGSRLTVL.